These T cell receptor beta chains were read from a single sample in a study of cytomegalovirus exposure and HLA in healthy donors. Sequencing was performed with immunoSEQ multiplex PCR; in TCRdb, only in-frame clones are kept and a portion is missing. Counted here are hundreds of thousands of clones, about nine tenths occurring once; the ten biggest clones make up roughly 0.82%. Material: PBMCs. Source of these receptors: a woman between 18 and 29 years old in good health and CMV-seronegative. The conserved cysteine and the conserved F or W are not part of the CDR3 here. Each record gives: V gene, CDR3 protein.

TRBV7-3	ASSSGLNTGELF
TRBV29-1	SVYDRVRGYEQY
TRBV7-8	ASGSGKTEAF
TRBV19	ASSLGLAGVKY
TRBV13	ASSLEDRENTEAF
TRBV28	ASNQATSGGRDEQF
TRBV7-3	ASSPTAGGVEQF
TRBV9	ASSPQLDRGDNEQF
TRBV19	ASSPRGGTIEQY
TRBV2	ASSEPDEQY
TRBV28	ASSPLAGIPLEQY
TRBV5-1	ASSPMPGTTSYEQY
TRBV7-9	ASSRQGPGTEAF
TRBV7-2	ASSMAVAPSGSSYEQY
TRBV5-4	ASSLTGLGFNSPLH